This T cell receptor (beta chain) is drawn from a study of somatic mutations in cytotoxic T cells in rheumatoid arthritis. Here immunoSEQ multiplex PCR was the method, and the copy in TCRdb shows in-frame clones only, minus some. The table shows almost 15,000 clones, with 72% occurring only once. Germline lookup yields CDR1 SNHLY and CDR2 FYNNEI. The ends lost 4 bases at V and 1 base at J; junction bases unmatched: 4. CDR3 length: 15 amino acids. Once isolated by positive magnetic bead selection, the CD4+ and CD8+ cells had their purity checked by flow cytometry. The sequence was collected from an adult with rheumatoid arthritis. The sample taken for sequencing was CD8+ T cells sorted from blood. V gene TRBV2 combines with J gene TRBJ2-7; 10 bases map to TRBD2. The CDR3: CASSVERGGSYEQYF. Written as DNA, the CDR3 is TGTGCCAGCAGTGTCGAGCGGGGGGGGTCCTACGAGCAGTACTTC.